This TCR beta chain comes out of a study of shared clonotypes between healthy human individuals. The study's findings and limits: Between a few donors, naive CD4 clonotypes were shared at a level of about 5%.

In the case of this clone: Its cognate antigen is unknown.

Generated by immunoSEQ multiplex PCR, the TCRdb table keeps only in-frame clones and is missing some. The sample holds millions of clones, roughly nine tenths seen once. V lost 8 bases, J lost 4 bases, and 11 bases lay in between. The CDR3 extends over 12 amino acids. CDR1 is WNHNN and CDR2 is SYGVQD in the germline V gene (reference sequence). The sequence derives from a man younger than 35 in good health. This sequence joins TRBV10-1 and TRBJ2-5; possibly TRBD2 for D (5 bases). Sample: naive CD4+ T cells sorted from blood. Subset specified: CD45RA+ positively selected. The CDR3 loop is CASSRGGETQYF. In DNA form, the CDR3 reads TGCGCCAGCTCCCGGGGTGGAGAGACCCAGTACTTC.